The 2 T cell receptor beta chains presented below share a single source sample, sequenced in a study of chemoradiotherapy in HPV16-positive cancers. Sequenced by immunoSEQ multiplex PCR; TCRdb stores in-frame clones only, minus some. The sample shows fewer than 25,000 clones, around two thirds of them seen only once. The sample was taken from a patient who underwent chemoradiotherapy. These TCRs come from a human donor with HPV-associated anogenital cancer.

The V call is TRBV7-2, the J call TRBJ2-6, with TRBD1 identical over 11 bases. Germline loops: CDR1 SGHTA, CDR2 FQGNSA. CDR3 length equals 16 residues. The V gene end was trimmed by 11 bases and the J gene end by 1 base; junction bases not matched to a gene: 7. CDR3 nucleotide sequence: TGTGCCGGGCGGACAGGGGGCGCTTCTGGGGCCAACGTCCTGACTTTC. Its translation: CAGRTGGASGANVLTF.

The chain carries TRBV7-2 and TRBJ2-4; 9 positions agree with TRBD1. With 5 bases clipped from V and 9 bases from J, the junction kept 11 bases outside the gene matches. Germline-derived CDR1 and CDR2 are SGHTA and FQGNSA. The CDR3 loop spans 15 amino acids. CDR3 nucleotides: TGTGCCAGCAGCAAACAACAGGGGGCGCGGAGCATTCAGTACTTC. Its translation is CASSKQQGARSIQYF.